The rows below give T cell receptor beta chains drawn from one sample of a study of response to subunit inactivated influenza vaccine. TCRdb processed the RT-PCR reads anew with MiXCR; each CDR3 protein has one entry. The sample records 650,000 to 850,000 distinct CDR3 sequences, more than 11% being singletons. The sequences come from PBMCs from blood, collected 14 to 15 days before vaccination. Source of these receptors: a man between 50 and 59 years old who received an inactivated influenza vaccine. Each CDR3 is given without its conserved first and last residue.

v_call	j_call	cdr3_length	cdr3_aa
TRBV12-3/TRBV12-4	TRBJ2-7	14	ASSLAGTRVGYEQY
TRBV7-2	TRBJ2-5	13	ASSSWRGSEETQY
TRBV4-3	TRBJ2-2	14	ASSQDQRGFTGELF
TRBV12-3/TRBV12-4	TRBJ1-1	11	ASSLLGTTEAF
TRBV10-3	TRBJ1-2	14	AISESGTGSRNGYT
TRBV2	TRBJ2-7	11	ASKTGALYEQY
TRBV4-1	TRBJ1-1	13	ASSLLRGFGPEAF
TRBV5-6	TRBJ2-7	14	ASSLRTSGVSYEQY
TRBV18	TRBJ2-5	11	ASSPPSRETQY
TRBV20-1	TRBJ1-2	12	SAQALGVDYGYT
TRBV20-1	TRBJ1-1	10	SARGINTEAF
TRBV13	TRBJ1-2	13	ASRQLRGRGYGYT
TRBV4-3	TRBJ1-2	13	ASSPNSGGGYGYT
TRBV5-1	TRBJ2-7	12	ASSLGTAADEQY
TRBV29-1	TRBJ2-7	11	SARDSGYYEQY
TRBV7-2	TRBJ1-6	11	ASSLGAYSPLH
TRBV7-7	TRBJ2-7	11	ASSFLTGGEQY
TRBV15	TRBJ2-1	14	ATSITPGQGLNEQF
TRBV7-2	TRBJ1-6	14	ASSSYLAGSGSPLH
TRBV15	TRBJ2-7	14	ATSRGYQGSSYEQY
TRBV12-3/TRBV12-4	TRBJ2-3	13	ASTETGGGTDTQY
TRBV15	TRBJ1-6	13	ATSSSGQGNSPLH
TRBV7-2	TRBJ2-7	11	ASSSRQGPEQY
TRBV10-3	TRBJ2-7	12	AISSRDRRYEQY
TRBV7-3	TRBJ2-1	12	ASSFGGRGNEQF
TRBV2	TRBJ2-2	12	ASRAGPGGGELF
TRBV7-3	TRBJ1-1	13	ASSLQPGQNTEAF